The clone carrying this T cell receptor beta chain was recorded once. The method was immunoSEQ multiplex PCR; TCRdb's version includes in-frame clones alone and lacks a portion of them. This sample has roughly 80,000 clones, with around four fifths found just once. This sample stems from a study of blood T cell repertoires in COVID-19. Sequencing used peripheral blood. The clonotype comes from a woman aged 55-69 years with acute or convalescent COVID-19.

The CDR3 DNA sequence: TGTGCCAGCAGCTCGAGCACAGATACGCAGTATTTT. This sequence encodes CASSSSTDTQYF. V and J are TRBV7-8 and TRBJ2-3; D gene unclear. V was cut by 4 bases and J by 0 bases, with 2 bases left in between. This CDR3 has 12 amino acids. Germline assignment: CDR1 SGHVS and CDR2 FQNEAQ.